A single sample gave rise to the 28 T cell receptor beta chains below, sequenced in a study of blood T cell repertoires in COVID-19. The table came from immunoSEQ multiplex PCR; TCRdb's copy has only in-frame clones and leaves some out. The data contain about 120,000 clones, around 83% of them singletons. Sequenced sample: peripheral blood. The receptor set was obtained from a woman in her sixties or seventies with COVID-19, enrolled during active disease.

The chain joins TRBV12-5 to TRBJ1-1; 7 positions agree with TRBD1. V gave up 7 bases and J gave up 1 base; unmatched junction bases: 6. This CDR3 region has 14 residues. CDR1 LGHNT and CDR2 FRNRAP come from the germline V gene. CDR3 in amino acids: CASVAGTANTEAFF. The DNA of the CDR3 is TGTGCTAGTGTCGCCGGGACAGCGAACACTGAAGCTTTCTTT.

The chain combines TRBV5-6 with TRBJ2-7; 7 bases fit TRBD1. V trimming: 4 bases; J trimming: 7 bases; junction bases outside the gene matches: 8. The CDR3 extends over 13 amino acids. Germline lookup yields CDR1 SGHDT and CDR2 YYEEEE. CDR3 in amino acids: CASSTKTGREQYF. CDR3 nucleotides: TGTGCCAGCAGCACTAAGACAGGGCGGGAGCAGTACTTC.

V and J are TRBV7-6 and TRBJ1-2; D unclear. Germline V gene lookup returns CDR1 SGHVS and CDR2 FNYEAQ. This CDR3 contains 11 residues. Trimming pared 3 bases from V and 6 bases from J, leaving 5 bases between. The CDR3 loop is CASSFGDGYTF. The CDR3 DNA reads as TGTGCCAGCAGCTTCGGGGATGGCTACACCTTC. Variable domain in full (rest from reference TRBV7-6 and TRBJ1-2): GAGVSQSPRYKVTKRGQDVALRCDPISGHVSLYWYRQALGQGPEFLTYFNYEAQQDKSGLPNDRFSAERPEGSISTLTIQRTEQRDSAMYRCASSFGDGYTFGSGTRLTVV.

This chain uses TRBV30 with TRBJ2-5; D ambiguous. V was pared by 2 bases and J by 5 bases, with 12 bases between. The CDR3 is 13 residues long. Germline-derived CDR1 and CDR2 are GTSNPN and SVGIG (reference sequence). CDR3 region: CAWSIGRWETQYF. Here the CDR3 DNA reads TGTGCCTGGAGTATCGGTAGATGGGAGACCCAGTACTTC.

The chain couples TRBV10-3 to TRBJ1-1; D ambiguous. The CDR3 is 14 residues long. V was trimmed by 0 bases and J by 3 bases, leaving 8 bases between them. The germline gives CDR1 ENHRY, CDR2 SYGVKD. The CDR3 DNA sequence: TGTGCCATCAGTGAGTCTCGGGTGGACACTGAAGCTTTCTTT. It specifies CAISESRVDTEAFF.

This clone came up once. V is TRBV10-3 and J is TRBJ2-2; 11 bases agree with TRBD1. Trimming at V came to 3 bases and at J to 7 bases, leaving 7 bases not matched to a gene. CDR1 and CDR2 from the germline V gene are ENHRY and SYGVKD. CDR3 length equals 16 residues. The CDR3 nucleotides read TGTGCCATCAGTGACGGGACAGGGGGAGATTACGGGGAGCTGTTTTTT. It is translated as CAISDGTGGDYGELFF.

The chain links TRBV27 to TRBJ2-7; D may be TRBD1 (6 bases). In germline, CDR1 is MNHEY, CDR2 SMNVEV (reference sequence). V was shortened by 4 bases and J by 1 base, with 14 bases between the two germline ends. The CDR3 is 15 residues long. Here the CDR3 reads CASSSPRTASYEQYF. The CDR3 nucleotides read TGTGCCAGCAGTTCCCCCAGGACAGCGTCCTACGAGCAGTACTTC.

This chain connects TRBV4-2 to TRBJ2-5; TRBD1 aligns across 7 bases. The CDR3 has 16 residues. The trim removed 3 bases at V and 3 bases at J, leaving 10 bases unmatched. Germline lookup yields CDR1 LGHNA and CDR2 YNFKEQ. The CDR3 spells CASSHGQDRMEETQYF. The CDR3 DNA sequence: TGTGCCAGCAGCCATGGACAGGACCGTATGGAAGAGACCCAGTACTTC.

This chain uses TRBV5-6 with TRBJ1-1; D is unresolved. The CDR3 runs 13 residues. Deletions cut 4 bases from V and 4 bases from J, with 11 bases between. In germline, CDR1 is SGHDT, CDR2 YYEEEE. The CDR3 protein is CASSRTGGTEAFF. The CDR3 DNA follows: TGTGCCAGCAGCCGAACCGGTGGCACTGAAGCTTTCTTT.

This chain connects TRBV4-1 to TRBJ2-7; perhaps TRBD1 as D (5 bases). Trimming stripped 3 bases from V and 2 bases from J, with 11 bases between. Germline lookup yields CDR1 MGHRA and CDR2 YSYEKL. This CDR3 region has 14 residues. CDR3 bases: TGCGCCAGCAGCCATGCAGGGTCTACCTACGAGCAGTACTTC. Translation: CASSHAGSTYEQYF.

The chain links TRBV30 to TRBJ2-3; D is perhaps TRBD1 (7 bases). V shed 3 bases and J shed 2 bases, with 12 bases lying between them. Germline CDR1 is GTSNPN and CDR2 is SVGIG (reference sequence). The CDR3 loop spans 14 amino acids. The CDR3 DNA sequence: TGTGCCTGGAGCAGGGGGGTAGACACAGATACGCAGTATTTT. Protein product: CAWSRGVDTDTQYF.

CDR3 in amino acids: CASSLVGQGVEQYF. As DNA, the CDR3 is TGCGCCAGCAGCTTGGTGGGACAGGGTGTCGAGCAGTACTTC. The chain carries TRBV5-1 and TRBJ2-7; 9 nucleotides match TRBD1. V shed 0 bases, J shed 6 bases, and the junction held 4 bases outside the gene matches. Germline V gene lookup returns CDR1 SGHRS and CDR2 YFSETQ. CDR3 length: 14 residues.

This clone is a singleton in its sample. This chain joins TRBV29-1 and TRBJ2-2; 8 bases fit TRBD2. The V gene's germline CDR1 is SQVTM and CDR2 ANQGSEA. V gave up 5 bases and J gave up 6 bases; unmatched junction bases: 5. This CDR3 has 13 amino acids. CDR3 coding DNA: TGCAGCGTTACGGGGGGGCTAGCCGGGGAGCTGTTTTTT. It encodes CSVTGGLAGELFF.

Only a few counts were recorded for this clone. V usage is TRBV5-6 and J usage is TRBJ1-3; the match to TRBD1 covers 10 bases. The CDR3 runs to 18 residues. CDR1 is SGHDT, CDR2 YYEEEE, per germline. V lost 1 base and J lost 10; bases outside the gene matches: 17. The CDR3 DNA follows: TGTGCCAGCAGCTTGTTACCGGGACAGGGGATTTCCGAAATTACCATATATTTT. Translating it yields CASSLLPGQGISEITIYF.

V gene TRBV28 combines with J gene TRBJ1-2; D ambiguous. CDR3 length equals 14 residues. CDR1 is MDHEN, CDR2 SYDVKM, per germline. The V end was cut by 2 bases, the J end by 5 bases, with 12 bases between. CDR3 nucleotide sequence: TGTGCCAGCAGTTTACCGCACATGTCGTATGGCTACACCTTC. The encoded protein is CASSLPHMSYGYTF.

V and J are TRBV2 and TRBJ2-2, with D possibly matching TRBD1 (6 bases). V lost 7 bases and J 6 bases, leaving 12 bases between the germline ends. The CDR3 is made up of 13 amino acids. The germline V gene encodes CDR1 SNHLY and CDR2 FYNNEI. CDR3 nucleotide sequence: TGTGCCAGCACCGAACAGGGTCCCGGGGAGCTGTTTTTT. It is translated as CASTEQGPGELFF.

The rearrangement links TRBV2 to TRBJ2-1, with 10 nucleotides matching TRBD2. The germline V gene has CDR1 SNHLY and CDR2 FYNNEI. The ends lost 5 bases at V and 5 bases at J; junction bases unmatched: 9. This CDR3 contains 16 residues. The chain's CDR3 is CASSSSTSGADNEQFF. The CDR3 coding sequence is TGTGCCAGCAGTTCCTCCACTAGCGGGGCCGACAATGAGCAGTTCTTC.

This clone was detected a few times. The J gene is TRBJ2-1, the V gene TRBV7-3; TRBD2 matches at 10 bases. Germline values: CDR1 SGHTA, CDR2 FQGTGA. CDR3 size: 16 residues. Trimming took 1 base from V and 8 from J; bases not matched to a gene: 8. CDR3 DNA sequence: TGTGCCAGCAGCTTAATCCCTAGCGGGGGATGGGATGAGCAGTTCTTC. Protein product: CASSLIPSGGWDEQFF.

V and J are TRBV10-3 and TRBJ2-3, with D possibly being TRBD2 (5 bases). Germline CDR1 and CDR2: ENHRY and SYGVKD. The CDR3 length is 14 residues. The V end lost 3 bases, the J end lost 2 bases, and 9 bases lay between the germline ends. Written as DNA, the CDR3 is TGTGCCATCAGTGATCGACTATTCACAGATACGCAGTATTTT. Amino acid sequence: CAISDRLFTDTQYF.

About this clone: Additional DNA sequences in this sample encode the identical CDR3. In nucleotides, the CDR3 is TGTGCCAGCAGCGCCACAGATTCCAATCAGCCCCAGCATTTT. It yields the protein CASSATDSNQPQHF. V gene TRBV9 combines with J gene TRBJ1-5, with no clear D. The CDR3 spans 14 residues. Germline V gene sequence: CDR1 SGDLS, CDR2 YYNGEE. V lost 3 bases and J 3 bases, leaving 10 bases between the germline ends.

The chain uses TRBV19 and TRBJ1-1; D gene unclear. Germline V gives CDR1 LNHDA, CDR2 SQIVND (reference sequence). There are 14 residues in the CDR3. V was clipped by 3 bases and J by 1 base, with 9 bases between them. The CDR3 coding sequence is TGTGCCAGTAGTATTATGAGACAGAACACTGAAGCTTTCTTT. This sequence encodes CASSIMRQNTEAFF. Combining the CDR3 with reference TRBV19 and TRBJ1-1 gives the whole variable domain DGGITQSPKYLFRKEGQNVTLSCEQNLNHDAMYWYRQDPGQGLRLIYYSQIVNDFQKGDIAEGYSVSREKKESFPLTVTSAQKNPTAFYLCASSIMRQNTEAFFGQGTRLTVV.

CDR3 sequence: CASSLDAAGIGTQYF. The CDR3 region has the DNA TGTGCCAGCAGCTTAGATGCCGCGGGTATTGGGACCCAGTACTTC. J is TRBJ2-5 and V is TRBV7-3, with D tentatively TRBD2 (5 bases). Germline V gene sequence: CDR1 SGHTA, CDR2 FQGTGA. The CDR3 is 15 residues long. The V and J ends lost 2 bases and 7 bases respectively, with 17 bases between them.

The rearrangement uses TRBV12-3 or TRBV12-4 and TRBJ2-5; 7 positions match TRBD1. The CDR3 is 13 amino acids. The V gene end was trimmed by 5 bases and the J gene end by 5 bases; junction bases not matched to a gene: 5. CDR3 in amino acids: CASSRLQGETQYF. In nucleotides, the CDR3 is TGTGCCAGCAGTCGACTACAGGGGGAGACCCAGTACTTC.

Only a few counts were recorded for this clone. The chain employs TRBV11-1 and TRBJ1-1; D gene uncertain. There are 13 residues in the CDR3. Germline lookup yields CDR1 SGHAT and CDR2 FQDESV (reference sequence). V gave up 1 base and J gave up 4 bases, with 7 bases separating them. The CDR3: CASSLGGFTEAFF. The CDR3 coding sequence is TGTGCCAGCAGCTTAGGAGGGTTCACTGAAGCTTTCTTT. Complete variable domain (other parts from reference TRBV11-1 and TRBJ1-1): EAEVAQSPRYKITEKSQAVAFWCDPISGHATLYWYRQILGQGPELLVQFQDESVVDDSQLPKDRFSAERLKGVDSTLKIQPAELGDSAMYLCASSLGGFTEAFFGQGTRLTVV.

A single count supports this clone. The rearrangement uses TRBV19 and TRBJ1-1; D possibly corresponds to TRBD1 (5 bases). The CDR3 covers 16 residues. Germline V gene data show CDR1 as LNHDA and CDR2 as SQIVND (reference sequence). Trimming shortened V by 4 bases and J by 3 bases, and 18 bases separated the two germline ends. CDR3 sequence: CASSNPLSGWDTEAFF. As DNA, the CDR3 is TGTGCCAGTAGTAACCCCTTGTCAGGGTGGGACACTGAAGCTTTCTTT. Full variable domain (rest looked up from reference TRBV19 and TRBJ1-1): DGGITQSPKYLFRKEGQNVTLSCEQNLNHDAMYWYRQDPGQGLRLIYYSQIVNDFQKGDIAEGYSVSREKKESFPLTVTSAQKNPTAFYLCASSNPLSGWDTEAFFGQGTRLTVV.

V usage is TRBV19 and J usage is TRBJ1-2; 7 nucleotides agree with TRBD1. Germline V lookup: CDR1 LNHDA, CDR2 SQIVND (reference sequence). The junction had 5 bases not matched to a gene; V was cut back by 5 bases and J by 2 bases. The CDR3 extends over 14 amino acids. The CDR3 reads CASSVPGQNYGYTF. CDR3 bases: TGTGCCAGTAGTGTTCCGGGACAGAACTATGGCTACACCTTC.

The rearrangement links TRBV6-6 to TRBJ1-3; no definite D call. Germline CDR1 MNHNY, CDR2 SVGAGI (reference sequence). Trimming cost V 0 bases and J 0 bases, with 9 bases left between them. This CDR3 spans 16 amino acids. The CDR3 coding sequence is TGTGCCAGCAGTTACTCTCAGGCGTCCTCTGGAAACACCATATATTTT. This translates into CASSYSQASSGNTIYF.

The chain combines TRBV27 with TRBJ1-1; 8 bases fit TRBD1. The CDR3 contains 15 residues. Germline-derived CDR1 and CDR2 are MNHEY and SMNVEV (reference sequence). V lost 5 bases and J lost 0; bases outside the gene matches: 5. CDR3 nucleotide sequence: TGTGCCAGCAGTCCGACAGGGGTCATGAACACTGAAGCTTTCTTT. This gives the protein CASSPTGVMNTEAFF.